A single T cell receptor (beta chain) is shown here with its context. Its antigen is not known. V was pared by 2 bases and J by 1 base, with 10 bases between. This CDR3 region has 15 residues. CDR1 SGHRS and CDR2 YFSETQ come from the germline V gene. The data were obtained in a study of CD8 T cells in ankylosing spondylitis. The study, taken as a whole, reports: Reportedly, disease-linked clones are significantly enriched in ankylosing spondylitis patients' matched synovial fluid. One TCR beta motif, made up of 7 or 8 highly homologous variants, appeared characteristic of ankylosing spondylitis blood.

Quantitative 5'-RACE with molecular barcodes generated TCR beta libraries. TCRdb processed the 5' RACE reads anew with MiXCR; each CDR3 protein has one entry. Found here are 130,000 or so distinct CDR3 sequences, about 6.5% of them singletons; the top ten hold roughly an eighth. The clonotype was recovered from a male donor with ankylosing spondylitis or in good health (not recorded which). The V and J genes are TRBV5-1 and TRBJ1-5; possible D gene TRBD1, 6 bases. Source material: blood, either unsorted or a sorted T cell fraction (not recorded which). In nucleotides, the CDR3 is TGCGCCAGCAGCTTACAGGGCGGAAGCAATCAGCCCCAGCATTTT. As protein: CASSLQGGSNQPQHF.